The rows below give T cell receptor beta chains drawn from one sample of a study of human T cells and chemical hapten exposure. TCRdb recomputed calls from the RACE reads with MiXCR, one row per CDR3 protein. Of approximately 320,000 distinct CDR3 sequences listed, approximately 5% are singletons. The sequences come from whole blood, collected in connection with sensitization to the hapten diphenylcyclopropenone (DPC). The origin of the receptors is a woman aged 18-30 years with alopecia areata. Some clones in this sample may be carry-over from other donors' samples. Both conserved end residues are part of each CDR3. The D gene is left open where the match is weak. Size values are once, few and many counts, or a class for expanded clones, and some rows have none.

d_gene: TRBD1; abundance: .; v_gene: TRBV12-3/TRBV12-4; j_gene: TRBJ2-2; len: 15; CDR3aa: CASSKKGTGTGELFF; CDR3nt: TGTGCCAGCAGTAAAAAGGGGACAGGCACCGGGGAGCTGTTTTTT
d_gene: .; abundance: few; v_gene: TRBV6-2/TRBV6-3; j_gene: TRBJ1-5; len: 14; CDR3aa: CASSYSAGTQPQHF; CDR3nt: TGTGCCAGCAGTTACTCGGCAGGGACCCAGCCCCAGCATTTT
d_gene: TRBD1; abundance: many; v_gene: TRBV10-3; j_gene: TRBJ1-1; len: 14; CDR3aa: CAISRGQGNTEAFF; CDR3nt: TGTGCCATCAGTCGTGGACAGGGGAACACTGAAGCTTTCTTT
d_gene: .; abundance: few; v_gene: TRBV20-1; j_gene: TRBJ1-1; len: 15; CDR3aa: CSARDLRGSNTEAFF; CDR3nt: TGCAGTGCTAGAGATTTGAGGGGATCGAACACTGAAGCTTTCTTT
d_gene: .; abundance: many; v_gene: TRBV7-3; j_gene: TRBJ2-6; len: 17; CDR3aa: CASSLRGLTSGANVLTF; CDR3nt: TGTGCCAGCAGCTTAAGGGGTCTTACCTCTGGGGCCAACGTCCTGACTTTC
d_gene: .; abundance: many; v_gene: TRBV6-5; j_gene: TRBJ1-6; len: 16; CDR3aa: CASSYSWQVGNSPLHF; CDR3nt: TGTGCCAGCAGTTACTCGTGGCAGGTGGGGAATTCACCCCTCCACTTT
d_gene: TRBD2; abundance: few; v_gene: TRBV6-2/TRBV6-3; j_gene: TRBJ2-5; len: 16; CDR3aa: CASSETSGGVQETQYF; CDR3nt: TGTGCCAGCAGCGAAACTAGCGGGGGGGTCCAAGAGACCCAGTACTTC
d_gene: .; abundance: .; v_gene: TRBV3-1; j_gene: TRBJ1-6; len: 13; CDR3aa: CATRDREVSPLHF; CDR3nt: TGTGCCACCCGCGACCGGGAGGTTTCACCCCTCCACTTT
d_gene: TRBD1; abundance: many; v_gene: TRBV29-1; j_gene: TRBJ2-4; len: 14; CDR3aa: CSVGRGTGTDIQYF; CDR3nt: TGCAGCGTTGGTAGGGGTACAGGGACAGACATTCAGTACTTC
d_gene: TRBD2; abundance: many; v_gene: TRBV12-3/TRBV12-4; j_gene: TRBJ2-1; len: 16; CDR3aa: CASSPGGGVIIDEQFF; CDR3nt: TGTGCCAGCTCCCCAGGCGGGGGGGTCATTATAGATGAGCAGTTCTTC
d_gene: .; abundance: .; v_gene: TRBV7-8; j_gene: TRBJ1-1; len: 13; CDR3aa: CASSFRRDTEAFF; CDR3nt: TGTGCCAGCAGCTTTAGGCGGGACACTGAAGCTTTCTTT
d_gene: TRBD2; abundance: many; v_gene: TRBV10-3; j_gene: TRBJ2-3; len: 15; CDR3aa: CAISVSGGPTDTQYF; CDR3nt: TGTGCCATCAGTGTATCGGGGGGGCCAACAGATACGCAGTATTTT
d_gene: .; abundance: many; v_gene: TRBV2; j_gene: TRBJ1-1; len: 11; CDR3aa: CASSADREAFF; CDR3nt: TGTGCCAGCAGTGCAGACAGGGAAGCTTTCTTT
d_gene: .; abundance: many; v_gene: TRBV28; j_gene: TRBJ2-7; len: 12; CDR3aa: CASSLGQYEQYF; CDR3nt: TGTGCCAGCAGCCTAGGACAGTACGAGCAGTACTTC
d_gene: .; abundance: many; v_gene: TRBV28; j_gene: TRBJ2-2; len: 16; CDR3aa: CASSSRHFPNTGELFF; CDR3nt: TGTGCCAGCAGCTCCCGACACTTTCCGAACACCGGGGAGCTGTTTTTT
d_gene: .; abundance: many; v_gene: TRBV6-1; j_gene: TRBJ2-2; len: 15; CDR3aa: CASRRDVANTGELFF; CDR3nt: TGTGCCAGCAGACGGGACGTCGCGAACACCGGGGAGCTGTTTTTT
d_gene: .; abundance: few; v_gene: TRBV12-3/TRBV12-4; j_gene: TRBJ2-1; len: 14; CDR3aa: CASSLLGQTNEQFF; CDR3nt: TGTGCCAGCAGTTTATTGGGGCAGACTAATGAGCAGTTCTTC
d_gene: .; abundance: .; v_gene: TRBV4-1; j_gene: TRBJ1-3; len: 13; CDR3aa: CASSPDNGNTIYF; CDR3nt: TGCGCCAGCAGCCCTGACAACGGAAACACCATATATTTT
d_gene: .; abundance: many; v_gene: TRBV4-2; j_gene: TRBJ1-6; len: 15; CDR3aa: CASSQEVGEGSALHF; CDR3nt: TGTGCCAGCAGCCAAGAAGTAGGCGAGGGGTCCGCCCTCCACTTT
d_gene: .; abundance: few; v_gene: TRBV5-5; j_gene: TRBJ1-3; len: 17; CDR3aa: CASSTNPTGHSGNTIYF; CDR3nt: TGTGCCAGCAGCACCAACCCAACAGGACACTCTGGAAACACCATATATTTT